The 17 T cell receptor beta chains below all came from one sample that was sequenced in a study of T cell changes during pregnancy in multiple sclerosis. Repertoires were generated with immunoSEQ multiplex PCR, while TCRdb's copy carries only in-frame clones and drops some. The table shows tens of thousands of clones, with approximately 93% occurring only once. The material sequenced was peripheral blood, taken in the first trimester of pregnancy. The receptors here all came from a female donor with multiple sclerosis, enrolled in a pregnancy study.

This clone was counted a single time. V and J are TRBV7-7 and TRBJ2-3; the D is unclear. V was shortened by 1 base and J by 6 bases, with 8 bases between the two germline ends. The CDR3 is 13 residues long. Germline V gives CDR1 SSHAT, CDR2 FNYEAQ (reference sequence). CDR3 region: CASSLGLRDTQYF. The CDR3 nucleotides are TGTGCCAGCAGCTTAGGCCTGCGGGATACGCAGTATTTT.

The rearrangement links TRBV5-1 to TRBJ1-6; 8 positions agree with TRBD1. Germline CDR1 SGHRS, CDR2 YFSETQ. This CDR3 contains 15 residues. V shed 0 bases, J shed 6 bases, and the junction held 2 bases outside the gene matches. CDR3 in amino acids: CASSLAQGGNSPLHF. As DNA, the CDR3 is TGCGCCAGCAGCTTGGCACAGGGGGGTAATTCACCCCTCCACTTT. Supplemented by reference TRBV5-1 and TRBJ1-6, the full variable domain reads KAGVTQTPRYLIKTRGQQVTLSCSPISGHRSVSWYQQTPGQGLQFLFEYFSETQRNKGNFPGRFSGRQFSNSRSEMNVSTLELGDSALYLCASSLAQGGNSPLHFGNGTRLTVT.

The J gene is TRBJ1-5, the V gene TRBV7-9; 9 positions agree with TRBD1. With V trimmed by 0 bases and J by 7 bases, 7 bases remained unmatched. CDR1 and CDR2 from the germline V gene are SEHNR and FQNEAQ (reference sequence). The CDR3 has 16 residues. CDR3 bases: TGTGCCAGCAGCTTAGCGGGGGGACAGGGTGACCAGCCCCAGCATTTT. It specifies CASSLAGGQGDQPQHF.

This chain joins TRBV25-1 and TRBJ1-2; tentatively, D is TRBD1 (6 bases). The V end lost 3 bases, the J end lost 8 bases, and 13 bases lay between the germline ends. Germline lookup yields CDR1 MGHDK and CDR2 SYGVNS. This CDR3 is built from 13 residues. CDR3 sequence reads: CASSDLDRQGYTF. CDR3 DNA sequence: TGTGCCAGCAGTGACCTGGACAGACAAGGCTACACCTTC.

This clone appeared once. The rearrangement links TRBV28 to TRBJ1-1; tentative D call: TRBD1 (5 bases). This CDR3 contains 14 residues. V was trimmed by 3 bases and J by 3 bases, leaving 11 bases between them. Germline CDR1 MDHEN, CDR2 SYDVKM. The CDR3 DNA is TGTGCCAGCAGTTTCAATCAGGGATACACTGAAGCTTTCTTT. It specifies CASSFNQGYTEAFF.

The J gene is TRBJ1-4, the V gene TRBV14; 7 positions agree with TRBD1. The CDR3 length is 16 residues. The germline CDR1 and CDR2 sequences are SGHDN and FVKESK. After removal of 4 bases from V and 2 bases from J, the junction contained 7 bases not matched to a gene. The CDR3 sequence is CASSPRTGLTNEKLFF. Written as DNA, the CDR3 is TGTGCCAGCAGCCCCCGGACAGGTTTGACTAATGAAAAACTGTTTTTT.

The J gene is TRBJ2-1, the V gene TRBV19; 15 bases align to TRBD2. The germline CDR1 and CDR2 sequences are LNHDA and SQIVND (reference sequence). This CDR3 region has 16 residues. V gave up 3 bases and J gave up 7 bases; unmatched junction bases: 4. CDR3 nucleotides: TGTGCCAGTAGTATGTGGACTAGCGGGGGGGTTAATGAGCAGTTCTTC. This translates into CASSMWTSGGVNEQFF.

V and J are TRBV19 and TRBJ1-2; D is possibly TRBD1 (5 bases). The CDR3 loop spans 14 amino acids. Trimming left V 3 bases short and J 0 bases short, with 8 bases between. Germline CDR1 and CDR2: LNHDA and SQIVND (reference sequence). CDR3 loop: CASSMRDANYGYTF. For the CDR3, the DNA is TGTGCCAGTAGTATGCGGGACGCTAACTATGGCTACACCTTC.

In this sample, this clone turned up once. The chain carries TRBV30 and TRBJ2-7; 9 nucleotides line up with TRBD2. Trimming at V came to 0 bases and at J to 7 bases, leaving 19 bases not matched to a gene. CDR1 and CDR2 (germline): GTSNPN, SVGIG (reference sequence). CDR3 length: 18 amino acids. The CDR3 sequence is CAWSVRAFLAGGPGEQYF. The CDR3 DNA is TGTGCCTGGAGTGTACGAGCCTTTCTGGCGGGAGGGCCTGGGGAGCAGTACTTC.

The chain employs TRBV7-2 and TRBJ2-3, with D possibly TRBD2 on 6 matching bases. Germline values: CDR1 SGHTA, CDR2 FQGNSA. The CDR3 is 17 amino acids. V gave up 1 base and J gave up 0 bases, with 14 bases separating them. CDR3 loop: CASSLVTRGTSTDTQYF. The DNA for the CDR3 is TGTGCCAGCAGCTTAGTCACCCGGGGGACTAGCACAGATACGCAGTATTTT.

CDR3 in amino acids: CASSLSGTGTTSSGYTF. The DNA of the CDR3 is TGTGCCAGCAGTTTATCCGGGACAGGAACTACCTCAAGTGGCTACACCTTC. The chain carries TRBV27 and TRBJ1-2; 8 bases are shared with TRBD1. In germline, CDR1 is MNHEY, CDR2 SMNVEV (reference sequence). The CDR3 extends over 17 amino acids. V lost 0 bases to trimming and J lost 7 bases; unmatched junction nucleotides: 13.

Here the CDR3 reads CAISPTRGGKNIQYF. In DNA, the CDR3 is TGTGCCATCAGTCCCACCCGGGGAGGCAAAAACATTCAGTACTTC. The chain links TRBV10-3 to TRBJ2-4; D is possibly TRBD2 (6 bases). From germline, CDR1 is ENHRY and CDR2 SYGVKD. This CDR3 is built from 15 residues. Deletions cut 5 bases from V and 3 bases from J, with 14 bases between.

This clone was counted a few times. V gene TRBV20-1 combines with J gene TRBJ2-1; 8 nucleotides line up with TRBD2. Germline V gene sequence: CDR1 DFQATT, CDR2 SNEGSKA (reference sequence). The length of the CDR3 is 11 residues. V lost 3 bases, J lost 15 bases, and 7 bases stayed unmatched. The CDR3 DNA reads TGCAGTGCTAGCGGGGGGGCCGTCCGGTTCTTC. Translating it yields CSASGGAVRFF.

The chain combines TRBV27 with TRBJ1-3; 9 bases align to TRBD1. The germline gives CDR1 MNHEY, CDR2 SMNVEV (reference sequence). After removal of 6 bases from V and 7 bases from J, the junction contained 10 bases not matched to a gene. This CDR3 is built from 15 residues. In DNA form, the CDR3 reads TGTGCCAGCAGGAAGAGCGGGACAGGGTATAACACCATATATTTT. Protein sequence: CASRKSGTGYNTIYF.

The chain is built from TRBV18 and TRBJ1-1; TRBD1 aligns across 10 bases. V was pared by 3 bases and J by 3 bases, with 4 bases of the junction left unmatched. This CDR3 region has 15 residues. The germline V gene has CDR1 KGHSH and CDR2 LQKENI. The CDR3 nucleotides are TGTGCCAGCTCACCCCGGGACAGGGGTTACACTGAAGCTTTCTTT. Amino acids: CASSPRDRGYTEAFF.

The rearrangement uses TRBV18 and TRBJ2-7; the match to TRBD2 covers 14 bases. The CDR3 spans 15 residues. Looked up from germline, CDR1 is KGHSH and CDR2 is LQKENI. Unmatched junction bases numbered 1, after V lost 3 bases and J lost 3 bases. This chain's CDR3 is CASSPGLAGGYEQYF. In nucleotides, the CDR3 is TGTGCCAGCTCACCCGGACTAGCGGGAGGCTACGAGCAGTACTTC.

The CDR3 DNA follows: TGTGCCAGCAGTTCCAACCCTAAGTCTAGCAATCAGCCCCAGCATTTT. Amino acids: CASSSNPKSSNQPQHF. The V gene is TRBV6-6, the J gene TRBJ1-5; D is uncertain. The CDR3 covers 16 residues. The V gene lost 4 bases and the J gene lost 0 bases, with 13 bases spanning the gap. CDR1 and CDR2 from the germline V gene are MNHNY and SVGAGI (reference sequence).